The 6 T cell receptor beta chains presented below share a single source sample, sequenced in a study of T-cell reconstitution after alpha-beta-depleted transplantation in children. This sample's TCRbeta library carried unique molecular identifier barcodes. TCRdb re-analysed the PCR reads in MiXCR, keeping a single row per CDR3 protein. The sample has a few hundred thousand distinct CDR3 sequences, over 10% seen once. Material: PBMCs, mostly from graft donor cells, obtained 360 days after TCRalphabeta/CD19-depleted stem cell transplant. These receptors came from a male patient younger than 18 who had a stem cell transplant for acute myeloid leukemia, so the T cells may come from the graft donor.

The V and J genes are TRBV5-3 and TRBJ2-1, with 12 bases that match TRBD2. TRBV5-3 carries the ORF label, with uncertain function. The CDR3 is made up of 13 amino acids. V trimming: 4 bases; J trimming: 15 bases; junction bases outside the gene matches: 8. In DNA, the CDR3 is TGTGCCAGAAGCCCAAAAGGACTAGCGGGGCGGTTCTTC. Translation gives CARSPKGLAGRFF.

This clonotype was seen many times. The genes are TRBV20-1 and TRBJ2-7; 7 positions agree with TRBD1. The CDR3 sequence is 13 residues long. Germline loops: CDR1 DFQATT, CDR2 SNEGSKA (reference sequence). After removal of 5 bases from V and 6 bases from J, the junction contained 10 bases not matched to a gene. The CDR3 nucleotides read TGCAGTGCTTCCCGAACAGGGGTGCTCGAGCAGTACTTC. Translated: CSASRTGVLEQYF.

This clonotype was picked up a small number of times. CDR3 residues: CSARDPVGDEQFF. The CDR3, as DNA: TGCAGTGCTAGGGACCCCGTAGGAGATGAGCAGTTCTTC. The chain uses TRBV20-1 and TRBJ2-1, with D unclear. Per the germline V gene, CDR1 is DFQATT and CDR2 is SNEGSKA (reference sequence). V lost 3 bases, J lost 8 bases, and 14 bases lay in between. This CDR3 spans 13 amino acids.

The DNA of the CDR3 is TGTGCCACCAGTGCGGGTCATGGGTACCAAGAGACCCAGTACTTC. It translates to CATSAGHGYQETQYF. This sequence joins TRBV24-1 and TRBJ2-5; D gene unclear. The ends were cut back, 5 bases at V and 0 bases at J, with 12 bases in the middle. The V gene's germline CDR1 is KGHDR and CDR2 SFDVKD. The CDR3 is 15 residues long.

This clonotype has just a few counts. The chain employs TRBV10-3 and TRBJ2-3; no firm D call. V dropped 0 bases and J dropped 3 bases, with 1 base sitting between them. The CDR3 runs to 12 residues. Germline V gene sequence: CDR1 ENHRY, CDR2 SYGVKD. CDR3 residues: CAISESTDTQYF. CDR3 DNA sequence: TGTGCCATCAGTGAGTCGACAGATACGCAGTATTTT.

This clonotype came up a few times. The CDR3 protein is CASSIRGLNTEAFF. The CDR3 bases are TGTGCCAGCAGTATCCGGGGGTTGAACACTGAAGCTTTCTTT. The chain combines TRBV6-1 with TRBJ1-1; a weak D match, TRBD1 (5 bases). The CDR3 loop spans 14 amino acids. Germline CDR1 is MNHNS and CDR2 is SASEGT. Trimming left V 5 bases short and J 0 bases short, with 10 bases between.